The TCR beta chain under discussion was sequenced for a study of identical twins. Study outcomes and limitations: Abundant beta clonotypes from cord blood bore fewer insertions; memory repertoires lacked this pattern. Partial confounding of zero-insertion analyses by invariant MAIT and iNKT cells was possible.

MiXCR was run by TCRdb on the 5' RACE reads, yielding one entry per CDR3 protein. Of approximately 500,000 distinct CDR3 sequences listed, roughly 24% are singletons. The CDR3 totals 14 residues. V gave up 6 bases and J gave up 11 bases, with 17 bases separating them. About this clonotype itself: What it recognizes is unknown.

These same records also appear under a second study, on T cells expressing NK-cell markers. From that second work: Of the CD8+ T cells in roughly 6 donors, about 1.0-8% belonged to dominant NKG2C+ clonotypes.

Sequences were obtained from CD4+ T cells sorted from blood. The genes are TRBV12-3 or TRBV12-4 and TRBJ1-6, with D unclear. This clonotype was sampled from a woman aged 18-30 years in good health. The CDR3 DNA follows: TGTGCCAGCAGCTCCAGCCCCTATTTGGCACCCCTCCACTTT. It specifies CASSSSPYLAPLHF.